These T cell receptor beta chains were read from a single sample in a study of OX40 agonist ivuxolimab in advanced cancers. TCRdb keeps only in-frame clones here, not all; method: immunoSEQ multiplex PCR. The profile covers 60,000 to 90,000 clones, with about 92% appearing a single time and about 0.4% taken by the ten largest. This specimen was CD4+ or CD8+ T cells sorted from blood, taken in a trial of the OX40 agonist ivuxolimab. The receptors originated from an adult with an advanced solid tumor such as melanoma, head and neck, liver or kidney cancer. CDR3s include the opening cysteine and the closing phenylalanine or tryptophan. Fields, in order: V gene, clone size, D gene, J gene, CDR3 protein, CDR3 DNA. The D gene is left open where the match is weak. Part of the rows lack a size; the others show once, few, many or a class for expanded clones.

v_call: TRBV7-2; clone_size: few; d_call: -; j_call: TRBJ2-1; cdr3_aa: CASSLVSGPNEQFF; cdr3_nt: TGTGCCAGCAGCTTAGTGTCCGGGCCCAATGAGCAGTTCTTC
v_call: TRBV1; clone_size: -; d_call: -; j_call: TRBJ2-2; cdr3_aa: CTSSQGREGNTGELFF; cdr3_nt: TGCACCAGCAGCCAAGGTCGCGAGGGGAACACCGGGGAGCTGTTTTTT
v_call: TRBV23-1; clone_size: -; d_call: -; j_call: TRBJ1-1; cdr3_aa: CASSDPSEQATEGTEAFF; cdr3_nt: TGCGCCAGCAGCGACCCGTCGGAACAGGCGACTGAGGGGACTGAAGCTTTCTTT
v_call: TRBV7-2; clone_size: -; d_call: TRBD1; j_call: TRBJ2-2; cdr3_aa: CASSPTGSGELFF; cdr3_nt: TGTGCCAGCAGCCCGACAGGGTCCGGGGAGCTGTTTTTT
v_call: TRBV14; clone_size: once; d_call: -; j_call: TRBJ1-6; cdr3_aa: CASSQGGTTNSPLHF; cdr3_nt: TGTGCCAGCAGCCAAGGCGGCACTACCAATTCACCCCTCCACTTT
v_call: TRBV10-3; clone_size: -; d_call: -; j_call: TRBJ1-3; cdr3_aa: CAIRQGLSGNTIYF; cdr3_nt: TGTGCCATCAGACAGGGTTTGTCTGGAAACACCATATATTTT
v_call: TRBV5-1; clone_size: once; d_call: TRBD2; j_call: TRBJ2-1; cdr3_aa: CASSLFTGTSGFNEQFF; cdr3_nt: TGCGCCAGCAGCTTGTTCACCGGGACTAGCGGGTTCAATGAGCAGTTCTTC
v_call: TRBV11-3; clone_size: once; d_call: -; j_call: TRBJ1-2; cdr3_aa: CASSSQPFRGDYGYTF; cdr3_nt: TGTGCCAGCAGCTCACAACCGTTCAGGGGAGACTATGGCTACACCTTC
v_call: TRBV6-5; clone_size: -; d_call: TRBD2; j_call: TRBJ2-1; cdr3_aa: CASRRLAGDNEQFF; cdr3_nt: TGTGCCAGCAGAAGACTAGCGGGAGATAATGAGCAGTTCTTC
v_call: TRBV19; clone_size: -; d_call: TRBD2; j_call: TRBJ2-1; cdr3_aa: CASSTWTSGPNEQFF; cdr3_nt: TGTGCCAGTAGTACTTGGACTAGCGGTCCAAATGAGCAGTTCTTC
v_call: TRBV5-4; clone_size: -; d_call: TRBD2; j_call: TRBJ2-1; cdr3_aa: CASSLATSAEQFF; cdr3_nt: TGTGCCAGCAGCTTGGCCACTAGCGCCGAGCAGTTCTTC
v_call: TRBV28; clone_size: -; d_call: -; j_call: TRBJ2-1; cdr3_aa: CASSTSGFNNEQFF; cdr3_nt: TGTGCCAGCAGTACCTCGGGGTTCAACAATGAGCAGTTCTTC
v_call: TRBV6-6; clone_size: -; d_call: TRBD1; j_call: TRBJ1-6; cdr3_aa: CASSYSRTGLLPLHF; cdr3_nt: TGTGCCAGCAGTTACTCGCGGACAGGCCTATTACCCCTCCACTTT
v_call: TRBV9; clone_size: -; d_call: -; j_call: TRBJ2-3; cdr3_aa: CASSVLGGSTDTQYF; cdr3_nt: TGTGCCAGCAGCGTTCTAGGGGGGAGCACAGATACGCAGTATTTT
v_call: TRBV2; clone_size: -; d_call: TRBD1; j_call: TRBJ1-1; cdr3_aa: CASSSTGTGRTEAFF; cdr3_nt: TGTGCCAGCAGTTCTACAGGGACAGGGAGAACTGAAGCTTTCTTT
v_call: TRBV28; clone_size: -; d_call: -; j_call: TRBJ2-4; cdr3_aa: CASSLRDAKNIQYF; cdr3_nt: TGTGCCAGCAGTTTAAGGGATGCCAAAAACATTCAGTACTTC
v_call: TRBV6-6; clone_size: -; d_call: TRBD2; j_call: TRBJ2-7; cdr3_aa: CASSYSTSGAYEQYF; cdr3_nt: TGTGCCAGCAGTTACTCGACTAGCGGGGCCTACGAGCAGTACTTC
v_call: TRBV11-2; clone_size: -; d_call: TRBD2; j_call: TRBJ2-5; cdr3_aa: CASSLDPLAVRGTQYF; cdr3_nt: TGTGCCAGCAGCTTAGACCCCCTAGCGGTCCGGGGGACCCAGTACTTC
v_call: TRBV7-2; clone_size: -; d_call: -; j_call: TRBJ2-7; cdr3_aa: CASSLVGGLGEDEQYF; cdr3_nt: TGTGCCAGCAGCTTAGTTGGGGGGCTAGGAGAAGACGAGCAGTACTTC
v_call: TRBV30; clone_size: -; d_call: TRBD1; j_call: TRBJ2-4; cdr3_aa: CAGTWTGSTDIQYF; cdr3_nt: TGTGCCGGAACTTGGACAGGGAGTACGGACATTCAGTACTTC
v_call: TRBV7-2; clone_size: -; d_call: -; j_call: TRBJ2-1; cdr3_aa: CASSSSGFNYNEQFF; cdr3_nt: TGTGCCAGCAGCTCCAGCGGGTTTAACTACAATGAGCAGTTCTTC
v_call: TRBV7-9; clone_size: -; d_call: TRBD1; j_call: TRBJ1-2; cdr3_aa: CASSLRIGTGGADGYTF; cdr3_nt: TGTGCCAGCAGCTTAAGAATAGGGACAGGGGGCGCGGATGGCTACACCTTC
v_call: TRBV7-2; clone_size: few; d_call: -; j_call: TRBJ1-2; cdr3_aa: CASSLAGSAYGYTF; cdr3_nt: TGTGCCAGCAGCTTAGCAGGGTCTGCCTATGGCTACACCTTC
v_call: TRBV4-3; clone_size: -; d_call: -; j_call: TRBJ1-4; cdr3_aa: CASSQSPEAATNEKLFF; cdr3_nt: TGCGCCAGCAGCCAAAGTCCCGAGGCTGCAACTAATGAAAAACTGTTTTTT
v_call: TRBV6-5; clone_size: -; d_call: TRBD1; j_call: TRBJ1-4; cdr3_aa: CASSYQGVEKLFF; cdr3_nt: TGTGCCAGCAGTTACCAGGGGGTTGAAAAACTGTTTTTT
v_call: TRBV28; clone_size: -; d_call: TRBD1; j_call: TRBJ1-6; cdr3_aa: CASNRLGTVGSPLHF; cdr3_nt: TGTGCCAGCAACAGATTAGGGACAGTAGGTTCACCCCTCCACTTT
v_call: TRBV10-3; clone_size: -; d_call: TRBD1; j_call: TRBJ1-1; cdr3_aa: CAIQDRVNTEAFF; cdr3_nt: TGTGCCATCCAAGACAGGGTGAACACTGAAGCTTTCTTT
v_call: TRBV5-4; clone_size: -; d_call: -; j_call: TRBJ1-1; cdr3_aa: CASSLDLLNTEAFF; cdr3_nt: TGTGCCAGCAGCTTGGATCTATTGAACACTGAAGCTTTCTTT
v_call: TRBV6-1; clone_size: few; d_call: TRBD1; j_call: TRBJ1-3; cdr3_aa: CASSSGGSGNTIYF; cdr3_nt: TGTGCCAGCAGTTCAGGGGGCTCAGGAAACACCATATATTTT
v_call: TRBV30; clone_size: -; d_call: -; j_call: TRBJ2-4; cdr3_aa: CAWTLGATWGNIQYF; cdr3_nt: TGTGCCTGGACCTTAGGGGCTACCTGGGGGAACATTCAGTACTTC
v_call: TRBV6-5; clone_size: -; d_call: TRBD1; j_call: TRBJ2-5; cdr3_aa: CASRDREETQYF; cdr3_nt: TGTGCCAGCCGAGACAGGGAGGAGACCCAGTACTTC
v_call: TRBV5-1; clone_size: once; d_call: -; j_call: TRBJ2-3; cdr3_aa: CASSSALGTDTQYF; cdr3_nt: TGCGCCAGCAGTTCCGCCCTGGGCACAGATACGCAGTATTTT
v_call: TRBV6-6; clone_size: -; d_call: -; j_call: TRBJ2-2; cdr3_aa: CASSSSFRQSGELFF; cdr3_nt: TGTGCCAGCAGTTCAAGTTTCCGACAGTCCGGGGAGCTGTTTTTT
v_call: TRBV5-1; clone_size: few; d_call: -; j_call: TRBJ1-1; cdr3_aa: CASSRDTNTEAFF; cdr3_nt: TGCGCCAGCAGCCGGGACACGAACACTGAAGCTTTCTTT
v_call: TRBV19; clone_size: -; d_call: -; j_call: TRBJ1-5; cdr3_aa: CASSTTGPDQPQHF; cdr3_nt: TGTGCCAGTAGTACTACAGGGCCCGATCAGCCCCAGCATTTT
v_call: TRBV28; clone_size: -; d_call: TRBD1; j_call: TRBJ1-4; cdr3_aa: CAGQGGVNEKLFF; cdr3_nt: TGTGCCGGACAGGGTGGAGTTAATGAAAAACTGTTTTTT
v_call: TRBV19; clone_size: -; d_call: TRBD2; j_call: TRBJ2-2; cdr3_aa: CASRLASGITGELFF; cdr3_nt: TGTGCCAGTAGGTTGGCTAGCGGGATCACCGGGGAGCTGTTTTTT
v_call: TRBV2; clone_size: -; d_call: TRBD2; j_call: TRBJ2-3; cdr3_aa: CASSELAGTQYF; cdr3_nt: TGTGCCAGCAGTGAACTAGCGGGTACGCAGTATTTT
v_call: TRBV7-2; clone_size: once; d_call: -; j_call: TRBJ2-7; cdr3_aa: CASSQQAGRVYEQYF; cdr3_nt: TGTGCCAGCAGCCAACAGGCGGGAAGGGTCTACGAGCAGTACTTC
v_call: TRBV7-2; clone_size: once; d_call: -; j_call: TRBJ1-1; cdr3_aa: CASSLDVGMSAFF; cdr3_nt: TGTGCCAGCAGCTTAGATGTAGGGATGTCAGCTTTCTTT
v_call: TRBV5-1; clone_size: -; d_call: -; j_call: TRBJ2-3; cdr3_aa: CASSSLTGLTDTQYF; cdr3_nt: TGCGCCAGCAGCTCCCTGACAGGACTCACAGATACGCAGTATTTT
v_call: TRBV18; clone_size: -; d_call: TRBD1; j_call: TRBJ1-1; cdr3_aa: CASSPGQGGVGTEAFF; cdr3_nt: TGTGCCAGCTCACCAGGACAGGGGGGGGTCGGCACTGAAGCTTTCTTT
v_call: TRBV6-1; clone_size: -; d_call: -; j_call: TRBJ1-4; cdr3_aa: CASRSSIGAYEKLFF; cdr3_nt: TGTGCCAGCAGATCGTCAATAGGCGCTTATGAAAAACTGTTTTTT
v_call: TRBV7-9; clone_size: -; d_call: -; j_call: TRBJ2-3; cdr3_aa: CASSLSTPTDTQYF; cdr3_nt: TGTGCCAGCAGCTTATCAACCCCTACAGATACGCAGTATTTT
v_call: TRBV14; clone_size: -; d_call: -; j_call: TRBJ2-2; cdr3_aa: CASSQEVHTGELFF; cdr3_nt: TGTGCCAGCAGCCAAGAGGTGCATACGGGGGAGCTGTTTTTT
v_call: TRBV2; clone_size: few; d_call: TRBD1; j_call: TRBJ2-5; cdr3_aa: CASSYQDREETQYF; cdr3_nt: TGTGCCAGCAGTTACCAGGACAGGGAAGAGACCCAGTACTTC